Presented here are 31 T cell receptor beta chains from one specimen sequenced in a study of identical twins. Via MiXCR, TCRdb re-called the 5' RACE reads, giving one row per CDR3 protein. The sample has 400,000 to 550,000 distinct CDR3 sequences; roughly 13% are singletons. The sample was also linked to a second study, of yellow fever vaccine responses in identical twins.

Sample: CD4+ T cells sorted from blood. These receptors were collected from a woman aged 18-29 years in good health.

As for this clonotype: One end of the junction varies from germline; a read error may be responsible. CDR3 coding DNA: TGCAGCGTTGAAGATAAATCGGCTTACCTACGCCGCGAGGAGTACTTC. Protein product: CSVEDKSAYLRREEYF. The chain uses TRBV29-1 and TRBJ2-7; D call uncertain. This CDR3 spans 16 amino acids. Germline CDR1 SQVTM, CDR2 ANQGSEA.

The rearrangement joins TRBV5-4 to TRBJ1-2, with unresolved D. This CDR3 is 13 amino acids long. V lost 0 bases to trimming and J lost 3 bases, with 6 bases between them. Germline CDR1 is SGHNT and CDR2 is YYREEE (reference sequence). The CDR3 coding sequence is TGTGCCAGCAGCTTGGTGAGGGACTATGGCTACACCTTC. Its protein is CASSLVRDYGYTF.

This clonotype turned up a few times. The V and J genes are TRBV11-1 and TRBJ1-1; D gene ambiguous. CDR3 length equals 14 residues. Germline values: CDR1 SGHAT, CDR2 FQDESV (reference sequence). Trimming took off 3 bases at V and 3 bases at J, with 11 bases between the two ends. Here the CDR3 DNA reads TGTGCCAGCAGCTTCCCTACAGTACACACTGAAGCTTTCTTT. The encoded protein is CASSFPTVHTEAFF.

This clonotype was seen only a few times. This sequence joins TRBV7-2 and TRBJ2-2; D unclear. Germline-derived CDR1 and CDR2 are SGHTA and FQGNSA. This CDR3 comprises 13 residues. The V end was cut by 3 bases, the J end by 4 bases, with 6 bases between. CDR3 bases: TGTGCCAGCAGCTTGGCAAGCACCGGGGAGCTGTTTTTT. As protein: CASSLASTGELFF.

This clonotype was seen a few times. The J gene is TRBJ2-5, the V gene TRBV28; D call uncertain. Between the trimmed V and J ends, which lost 6 bases and 1 base, there was a span of 15 bases. Germline-derived CDR1 and CDR2 are MDHEN and SYDVKM. The CDR3 runs 15 residues. CDR3 DNA: TGTGCCAGCAGCCTTGGCTCCATAGCCCAAGAGACCCAGTACTTC. Translation gives CASSLGSIAQETQYF.

This chain connects TRBV12-3 or TRBV12-4 to TRBJ2-1; maybe TRBD2 (5 bases). V lost 8 bases and J 3 bases, leaving 17 bases between the germline ends. CDR3 size: 15 residues. The CDR3 DNA sequence: TGTGCCAGCGGAAGGAGGAAGGGTTTCTACAATGAGCAGTTCTTC. It translates to CASGRRKGFYNEQFF.

V is TRBV4-3 and J is TRBJ2-1; no clear D gene. This CDR3 has 15 residues. The V end lost 3 bases, the J end lost 0 bases, and 9 bases lay between the germline ends. Germline lookup yields CDR1 LGHNA and CDR2 YSLEER. The DNA of the CDR3 is TGCGCCAGCAGCCAGATTCCGAGCTCCTACAATGAGCAGTTCTTC. It codes for CASSQIPSSYNEQFF.

This clonotype was counted at least ten times. V usage is TRBV5-6 and J usage is TRBJ2-3; D gene uncertain. CDR1 is SGHDT and CDR2 is YYEEEE in the germline V gene. The CDR3 has 14 amino acids. With 6 bases removed from V and 0 bases from J, the gap between germline ends came to 11 bases. Here the CDR3 DNA reads TGTGCCAGCACACGGACGGCAAGCACAGATACGCAGTATTTT. This encodes CASTRTASTDTQYF.

The chain has TRBV20-1 and TRBJ2-3; D is perhaps TRBD1 (5 bases). This CDR3 contains 15 residues. V was pared by 1 base and J by 4 bases, with 15 bases between. The V gene's germline CDR1 is DFQATT and CDR2 SNEGSKA (reference sequence). In DNA form, the CDR3 reads TGCAGTGCTAGAGCCACAGGAGTTTACTCAGATACGCAGTATTTT. Translated: CSARATGVYSDTQYF.

This clonotype has ten or more counts. The chain employs TRBV10-3 and TRBJ1-1; no definite D call. This CDR3 is built from 13 residues. Trimming shortened V by 7 bases and J by 1 base, and 10 bases separated the two germline ends. Germline loops: CDR1 ENHRY, CDR2 SYGVKD. The CDR3 DNA follows: TGTGCCATCATGACGACGGGGAACACTGAAGCTTTCTTT. This codes for CAIMTTGNTEAFF.

This clonotype was picked up many times. This chain uses TRBV6-2 or TRBV6-3 with TRBJ2-1, with 8 nucleotides matching TRBD1. The CDR3 consists of 14 residues. The germline V gene encodes CDR1 MNHEY and CDR2 SVGEGT. V lost 8 bases and J lost 5; bases outside the gene matches: 8. The CDR3 bases are TGTGCCAGCCAGACAGGGGCGTTAGACAATGAGCAGTTCTTC. Amino acids: CASQTGALDNEQFF.

This sequence joins TRBV29-1 and TRBJ2-1; 8 bases agree with TRBD2. Germline V CDR1 and CDR2: SQVTM, ANQGSEA. The V gene end was trimmed by 6 bases and the J gene end by 6 bases; junction bases not matched to a gene: 7. This CDR3 comprises 13 residues. CDR3 residues: CSVLSGSGNEQFF. CDR3 DNA sequence: TGCAGCGTACTGAGCGGGAGTGGCAATGAGCAGTTCTTC.

This clonotype was counted only a few times. The rearrangement joins TRBV3-1 to TRBJ2-1; 9 bases map to TRBD2. Trimming removed 3 bases from V and 6 bases from J; junction bases left unmatched: 6. The CDR3 consists of 15 residues. Germline V lookup: CDR1 LGHDT, CDR2 YNNKEL (reference sequence). As DNA, the CDR3 is TGTGCCAGCAGCCAGGCAAGCGGGGGGTCCAATGAGCAGTTCTTC. This translates into CASSQASGGSNEQFF.

The chain couples TRBV12-3 or TRBV12-4 to TRBJ2-4, with a weak D call TRBD1 (6 bases). The CDR3 totals 17 residues. V was clipped by 5 bases and J by 0 bases, with 17 bases between them. The CDR3 sequence is CASSPDWGLLAKNIQYF. CDR3 DNA: TGTGCCAGCAGTCCAGATTGGGGGCTTCTAGCCAAAAACATTCAGTACTTC.

V and J are TRBV7-2 and TRBJ2-7; D is unresolved. CDR1 is SGHTA and CDR2 is FQGNSA in the germline V gene. Trimming removed 3 bases from V and 2 bases from J, with 17 bases in between. The CDR3 length is 16 residues. CDR3 coding DNA: TGTGCCAGCAGCTTTCGTCCTCCCCCGGCCCCCTACGAGCAGTACTTC. Translated, it gives CASSFRPPPAPYEQYF.

Turning to this clonotype: A read error may explain this, as a much larger clone is one base away. Given the absence of the conserved phenylalanine or tryptophan at the CDR3 end, a read error is likely. This rearrangement joins TRBV29-1 to TRBJ2-1, with D possibly being TRBD2 (5 bases). V lost 4 bases to trimming and J lost 0 bases, with 10 bases between them. The CDR3 has 14 amino acids. Germline CDR1 reads SQVTM; CDR2 reads ANQGSEA. The CDR3 coding sequence is TGCAGCGTTGGTAGCGCGAGCTCCTACAATGAGCAGTTCCTC. Its translation is CSVGSASSYNEQFL.

The chain combines TRBV7-2 with TRBJ2-1, with 9 bases matching TRBD2. CDR3 length: 15 residues. Germline CDR1 reads SGHTA; CDR2 reads FQGNSA. After removal of 2 bases from V and 5 bases from J, the junction contained 4 bases not matched to a gene. As DNA, the CDR3 is TGTGCCAGCAGCTTATCTAGCGGGGTTAACAATGAGCAGTTCTTC. It translates to CASSLSSGVNNEQFF.

This clonotype was counted at least ten times. The chain combines TRBV11-1 with TRBJ2-7; 13 positions match TRBD2. The CDR3 is made up of 20 amino acids. Germline CDR1 and CDR2: SGHAT and FQDESV (reference sequence). With V trimmed by 1 base and J by 5 bases, 17 bases remained unmatched. CDR3 region: CASSLVGGAGGLAGAHEQYF. The DNA for the CDR3 is TGTGCCAGCAGCTTAGTTGGTGGGGCAGGCGGACTAGCGGGAGCCCACGAGCAGTACTTC.

This clonotype came up a few times. The rearrangement uses TRBV20-1 and TRBJ2-3; 10 bases align to TRBD2. V was pared by 4 bases and J by 2 bases, with 12 bases of the junction left unmatched. CDR1 and CDR2 from the germline V gene are DFQATT and SNEGSKA (reference sequence). The CDR3 is 17 residues long. The CDR3 loop reads CSATPPGLALSTDTQYF. In DNA form, the CDR3 reads TGCAGTGCTACCCCCCCGGGACTAGCGCTATCCACAGATACGCAGTATTTT.

This clonotype was seen only a few times. This chain connects TRBV29-1 to TRBJ2-7; 9 bases are shared with TRBD1. Germline loops: CDR1 SQVTM, CDR2 ANQGSEA. The CDR3 is 12 amino acids. CDR3: CSGGTGTYEQYF. As DNA, the CDR3 is TGCAGTGGAGGGACAGGGACCTACGAGCAGTACTTC.

The sample holds a few counts of this clonotype. This rearrangement joins TRBV6-2 or TRBV6-3 to TRBJ2-1, with D perhaps matching TRBD2 (6 bases). V was cut by 5 bases and J by 4 bases, with 9 bases left in between. CDR3 length: 13 residues. CDR1 and CDR2 from the germline V gene are MNHEY and SVGEGT. This CDR3 is CASSRSGYNEQFF. CDR3 DNA sequence: TGTGCCAGCAGTCGTAGCGGTTACAATGAGCAGTTCTTC.

V usage is TRBV7-9 and J usage is TRBJ2-1; weak D call: TRBD2 (5 bases). V was shortened by 2 bases and J by 7 bases, with 12 bases between the two germline ends. The CDR3 covers 14 residues. Germline V gene sequence: CDR1 SEHNR, CDR2 FQNEAQ (reference sequence). The CDR3 here is CASSLPGNWNEQFF. The CDR3 DNA reads TGTGCCAGCAGCTTACCCGGGAATTGGAATGAGCAGTTCTTC.

This clonotype occurred a few times. V is TRBV20-1 and J is TRBJ2-2; 8 positions agree with TRBD2. V lost 3 bases to trimming and J lost 7 bases; unmatched junction nucleotides: 4. Germline V gene sequence: CDR1 DFQATT, CDR2 SNEGSKA (reference sequence). The CDR3 runs to 13 residues. For the CDR3, the DNA is TGCAGTGCTAGGACTAGCGTGGTCGGGGAGCTGTTTTTT. Translation: CSARTSVVGELFF.

This clonotype was picked up a small number of times. V usage is TRBV3-1 and J usage is TRBJ2-2; tentatively, D is TRBD1 or TRBD2 (5 bases each). The CDR3 length is 19 residues. Germline-derived CDR1 and CDR2 are LGHDT and YNNKEL (reference sequence). The V and J ends lost 0 bases and 6 bases respectively, with 23 bases between them. CDR3 nucleotide sequence: TGTGCCAGCAGCCAAGATCCTCCGGGGCCCCCTACCCACCCCGGGGAGCTGTTTTTT. Amino acids: CASSQDPPGPPTHPGELFF.

The V call is TRBV30, the J call TRBJ2-1, with D hard to call. Trimming removed 4 bases from V and 5 bases from J, with 9 bases in between. Germline V gene lookup returns CDR1 GTSNPN and CDR2 SVGIG (reference sequence). The CDR3 is 12 residues long. The chain's CDR3 is CAWKRADNEQFF. CDR3 nucleotide sequence: TGTGCCTGGAAAAGGGCCGACAATGAGCAGTTCTTC.

The table lists this clonotype with a few counts. This sequence joins TRBV7-2 and TRBJ2-5, with D hard to call. Trimming shortened V by 0 bases and J by 2 bases, and 7 bases separated the two germline ends. The CDR3 sequence is 14 residues long. CDR1 SGHTA and CDR2 FQGNSA come from the germline V gene. The CDR3 DNA reads as TGTGCCAGCAGCTTAGCGCTCAGACAAGAGACCCAGTACTTC. It specifies CASSLALRQETQYF.

The chain recombines TRBV30 with TRBJ2-4; a weak D match, TRBD1 (7 bases). V lost 1 base, J lost 1 base, and 11 bases lay in between. The germline V gene encodes CDR1 GTSNPN and CDR2 SVGIG (reference sequence). The CDR3 is made up of 15 amino acids. This CDR3 reads CAWSAGGQAKNIQYF. The CDR3 nucleotides are TGTGCCTGGAGTGCCGGGGGACAGGCCAAAAACATTCAGTACTTC.

To note about this clonotype: This could be a read error, since a much larger clone is one nucleotide away. The chain employs TRBV15 and TRBJ2-1, with 9 positions matching TRBD2. The germline gives CDR1 LNHNV, CDR2 YYDKDF (reference sequence). The CDR3 extends over 17 amino acids. For the CDR3, the DNA is TGTGCCACCAGCAGAGATAAGGCGGGACTAGCTGACAATGAGCAGTGCTTC. Translation gives CATSRDKAGLADNEQCF.

This clonotype was seen more than once but under ten times. The V call is TRBV12-3 or TRBV12-4, the J call TRBJ2-7; TRBD2 is a possible D gene (6 bases). V shed 4 bases and J shed 5 bases, with 9 bases lying between them. The CDR3 extends over 12 amino acids. The DNA for the CDR3 is TGTGCCAGCAGTTGGGGAGGAGACGAGCAGTACTTC. Residues: CASSWGGDEQYF.

This clonotype has a count of ten or more. V usage is TRBV5-1 and J usage is TRBJ2-3; a weak D match, TRBD1 (5 bases). CDR1 is SGHRS, CDR2 YFSETQ, per germline. Trimming pared 0 bases from V and 3 bases from J, leaving 14 bases between. The CDR3 sequence is 16 residues long. The CDR3, as DNA: TGCGCCAGCAGCTTGGGGCCAGGGAAGGGGACAGATACGCAGTATTTT. Translated, it gives CASSLGPGKGTDTQYF.

This clonotype was picked up a small number of times. The J gene is TRBJ2-1, the V gene TRBV5-1, with D maybe TRBD2 (6 bases). V lost 0 bases and J 3 bases, leaving 13 bases between the germline ends. The CDR3 contains 16 residues. CDR1 and CDR2 from the germline V gene are SGHRS and YFSETQ. The CDR3 DNA is TGCGCCAGCAGCTTGGAGACTAGTCCGGTCTACAATGAGCAGTTCTTC. Its translation is CASSLETSPVYNEQFF.